Listed below are T cell receptor beta chains from one sample, sequenced in a study of CD8 T cells in ankylosing spondylitis. Each CDR3 protein gets one entry after TCRdb re-called the 5' RACE reads with MiXCR. This sample carries under 300,000 distinct CDR3 sequences, about 11% of them seen once, and the ten largest clones take around 6.5%. The sample consisted of blood, either unsorted or a sorted T cell fraction (not recorded which). The receptors come from a male donor with ankylosing spondylitis or in good health (not recorded which). The CDR3 runs from the conserved cysteine through the conserved F or W. The D gene is left open where the match is weak. A row's size may be missing; if present it is once, few, many or a size class.

clone_size	v_call	j_call	d_call	cdr3_aa	cdr3_nt
many	TRBV24-1	TRBJ2-1	TRBD2	CATSRSSGINEQFF	TGTGCCACCAGTCGGTCTAGCGGGATCAATGAGCAGTTCTTC
NA	TRBV10-2	TRBJ2-7	TRBD1	CASSETGALPYEQYF	TGCGCCAGCAGTGAGACAGGGGCGCTCCCCTACGAGCAGTACTTC
NA	TRBV14	TRBJ2-6	NA	CASSQARNVLTF	TGTGCCAGCAGCCAAGCTAGAAACGTCCTGACTTTC
NA	TRBV7-2	TRBJ2-7	TRBD2	CATGLAGVGEQYF	TGTGCCACCGGACTAGCGGGAGTCGGGGAGCAGTACTTC
NA	TRBV20-1	TRBJ2-7	TRBD1	CSAPRTGGEVSEQYF	TGCAGTGCCCCGAGGACAGGGGGCGAGGTATCCGAGCAGTACTTC
NA	TRBV7-8	TRBJ2-1	TRBD2	CASSVQGAGEGYEQFF	TGTGCCAGCAGCGTCCAAGGGGCGGGAGAGGGGTATGAGCAGTTCTTC
NA	TRBV30	TRBJ2-7	NA	CAWTTAGKGEQYF	TGTGCCTGGACTACGGCAGGGAAGGGCGAGCAGTACTTC
few	TRBV2	TRBJ1-2	TRBD1	CASRGQWYGYTF	TGTGCCAGCAGGGGACAGTGGTATGGCTACACCTTC
NA	TRBV28	TRBJ2-6	NA	CASSWAVTGANVLTF	TGTGCCAGCAGTTGGGCCGTAACTGGGGCCAACGTCCTGACTTTC
NA	TRBV9	TRBJ2-5	TRBD1	CASSVTGAVQETQYF	TGTGCCAGCAGCGTAACAGGGGCAGTCCAAGAGACCCAGTACTTC
NA	TRBV6-5	TRBJ2-5	NA	CASSYGQRETQYF	TGTGCCAGCAGCTACGGACAGCGAGAGACCCAGTACTTC
many	TRBV4-1	TRBJ1-3	NA	CASSQDRSASSGNTIYF	TGCGCCAGCAGCCAAGACCGGTCGGCTTCCTCTGGAAACACCATATATTTT
NA	TRBV19	TRBJ1-2	NA	CASSIPTDYGYTF	TGTGCCAGTAGTATTCCCACAGACTATGGCTACACCTTC
many	TRBV6-1	TRBJ2-2	NA	CASTWAGELFF	TGTGCCAGCACCTGGGCCGGGGAGCTGTTTTTT
many	TRBV20-1	TRBJ1-2	NA	CSAYREEAYGYTF	TGCAGTGCTTACAGGGAAGAGGCCTATGGCTACACCTTC
many	TRBV7-2	TRBJ2-1	TRBD2	CASRPPLAGSDNEQFF	TGTGCCAGCAGACCACCTCTAGCGGGGAGTGACAATGAGCAGTTCTTC
many	TRBV9	TRBJ2-1	NA	CASTRGSYNNEQFF	TGTGCCAGCACACGGGGCAGTTACAACAATGAGCAGTTCTTC
few	TRBV4-1	TRBJ2-5	NA	CASSQLGGRPGTQYF	TGCGCCAGCAGCCAACTGGGGGGGCGACCCGGGACCCAGTACTTC
NA	TRBV7-8	TRBJ2-1	TRBD1	CASSFPMGQLSYNEQFF	TGTGCCAGCAGCTTTCCAATGGGACAGCTCTCCTACAATGAGCAGTTCTTC
NA	TRBV11-2	TRBJ2-7	NA	CASSLDRGARNEQYF	TGTGCCAGCAGCTTAGATCGAGGGGCCAGGAACGAGCAGTACTTC
many	TRBV5-1	TRBJ2-1	TRBD2	CASSQGTSGGNEQFF	TGCGCCAGCAGTCAGGGGACTAGCGGGGGCAATGAGCAGTTCTTC
few	TRBV5-1	TRBJ2-5	NA	CASSLASGDETQYF	TGCGCCAGCAGCTTGGCCTCAGGGGATGAGACCCAGTACTTC
many	TRBV20-1	TRBJ1-2	NA	CSARDGGYGYTF	TGCAGTGCTAGAGATGGCGGGTATGGCTACACCTTC
few	TRBV29-1	TRBJ2-5	NA	CSVSTSVQETQYF	TGCAGCGTCTCGACTAGTGTCCAAGAGACCCAGTACTTC
few	TRBV12-3/TRBV12-4	TRBJ2-1	NA	CASSLYTAVRNEQFF	TGTGCCAGCAGTTTATATACAGCGGTTCGGAATGAGCAGTTCTTC
many	TRBV5-1	TRBJ2-5	NA	CASSLGVASNSQETQYF	TGCGCCAGCAGCTTGGGGGTGGCCTCTAACTCCCAAGAGACCCAGTACTTC
many	TRBV29-1	TRBJ2-3	NA	CSVQGVSVTDTQYF	TGCAGCGTCCAGGGTGTCTCGGTCACAGATACGCAGTATTTT
many	TRBV3-1	TRBJ2-1	TRBD2	CASSQVREVYNEQFF	TGTGCCAGCAGCCAAGTGCGGGAGGTATACAATGAGCAGTTCTTC
NA	TRBV7-8	TRBJ2-1	NA	CASSLLGGAPSSEQFF	TGTGCCAGCAGCTTATTAGGTGGCGCGCCGTCAAGTGAGCAGTTCTTC
many	TRBV5-1	TRBJ2-3	TRBD2	CASSVTSGRDTQYF	TGCGCCAGCAGCGTGACTAGCGGGAGAGATACGCAGTATTTT
many	TRBV20-1	TRBJ2-3	TRBD2	CSASLSGRATDTQYF	TGCAGTGCCTCTCTTAGCGGGAGGGCCACAGATACGCAGTATTTT
few	TRBV19	TRBJ2-3	NA	CASSIRDSPDTQYF	TGTGCCAGTAGTATTCGGGACTCCCCAGATACGCAGTATTTT
NA	TRBV11-2	TRBJ2-1	NA	CASSLNRGTPQFF	TGTGCCAGCAGCTTAAATCGTGGGACACCGCAGTTCTTC
many	TRBV5-1	TRBJ2-3	NA	CASSLPARSADTQYF	TGCGCCAGCAGCTTGCCCGCCCGGTCGGCAGATACGCAGTATTTT
NA	TRBV5-1	TRBJ2-3	NA	CASSLGLDQSTDTQYF	TGCGCCAGCAGCCTTGGACTCGACCAGAGCACAGATACGCAGTATTTT
many	TRBV5-1	TRBJ1-2	NA	CASSRPGTQNYGYTF	TGCGCCAGCAGCCGGCCCGGGACGCAGAACTATGGCTACACCTTC
many	TRBV5-1	TRBJ1-3	TRBD1	CASRGGGNSGNTIYF	TGCGCCAGCAGGGGAGGGGGCAACTCTGGAAACACCATATATTTT
many	TRBV28	TRBJ2-1	TRBD1	CASSLPAFRQGVIQNEQFF	TGTGCCAGCAGTTTACCAGCCTTTAGACAGGGGGTAATTCAAAATGAGCAGTTCTTC
few	TRBV5-1	TRBJ2-5	NA	CASSLLSHRDRQETQYF	TGCGCCAGCAGCTTGTTATCCCACAGGGATCGGCAAGAGACCCAGTACTTC
few	TRBV28	TRBJ2-5	NA	CASSDTSRETQYF	TGTGCCAGCAGTGATACTAGCAGGGAGACCCAGTACTTC
many	TRBV5-1	TRBJ2-1	TRBD1	CASGRRQGEEQFF	TGCGCCAGCGGCCGGCGACAGGGGGAAGAGCAGTTCTTC
NA	TRBV24-1	TRBJ2-2	NA	CATSDSRDTTGELFF	TGTGCCACCAGTGATTCCCGGGACACGACCGGGGAGCTGTTTTTT
NA	TRBV2	TRBJ2-7	NA	CASSGDRYEQYF	TGTGCCAGCAGTGGTGATCGCTACGAGCAGTACTTC
many	TRBV9	TRBJ2-1	NA	CASSGTGWSEQFF	TGTGCCAGCAGCGGCACAGGTTGGAGTGAGCAGTTCTTC
many	TRBV29-1	TRBJ2-1	NA	CSVGVVMRESSYNEQFF	TGCAGCGTTGGAGTGGTGATGAGGGAGAGCTCCTACAATGAGCAGTTCTTC
many	TRBV20-1	TRBJ1-1	NA	CSAPRVMNTEAFF	TGCAGTGCCCCCAGGGTTATGAACACTGAAGCTTTCTTT
many	TRBV11-2	TRBJ2-1	NA	CASSFPGAYNGQFF	TGTGCCAGCAGCTTTCCAGGGGCTTACAATGGACAGTTCTTC
NA	TRBV6-4	TRBJ2-6	NA	CASSDDSLGSSGANVLTF	TGTGCCAGCAGTGATGACTCCCTGGGCAGCTCTGGGGCCAACGTCCTGACTTTC